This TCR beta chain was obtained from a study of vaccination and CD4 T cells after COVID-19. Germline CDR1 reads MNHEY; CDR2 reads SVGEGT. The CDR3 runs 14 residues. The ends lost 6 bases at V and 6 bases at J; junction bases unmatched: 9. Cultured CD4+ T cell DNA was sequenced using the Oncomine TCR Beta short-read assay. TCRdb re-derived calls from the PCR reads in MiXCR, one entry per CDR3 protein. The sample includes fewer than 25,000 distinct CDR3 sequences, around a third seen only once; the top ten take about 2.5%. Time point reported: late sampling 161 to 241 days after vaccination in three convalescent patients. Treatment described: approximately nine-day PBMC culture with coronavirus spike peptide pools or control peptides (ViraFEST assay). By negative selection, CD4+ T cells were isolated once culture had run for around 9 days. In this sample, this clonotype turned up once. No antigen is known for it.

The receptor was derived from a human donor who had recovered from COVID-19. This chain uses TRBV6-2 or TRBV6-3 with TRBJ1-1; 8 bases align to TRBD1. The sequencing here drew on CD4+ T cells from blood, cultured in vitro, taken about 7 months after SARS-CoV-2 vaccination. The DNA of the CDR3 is TGTGCCAGCAGCCGAACAGGGGGTCGGGCTGAAGCTTTCTTT. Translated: CASSRTGGRAEAFF.